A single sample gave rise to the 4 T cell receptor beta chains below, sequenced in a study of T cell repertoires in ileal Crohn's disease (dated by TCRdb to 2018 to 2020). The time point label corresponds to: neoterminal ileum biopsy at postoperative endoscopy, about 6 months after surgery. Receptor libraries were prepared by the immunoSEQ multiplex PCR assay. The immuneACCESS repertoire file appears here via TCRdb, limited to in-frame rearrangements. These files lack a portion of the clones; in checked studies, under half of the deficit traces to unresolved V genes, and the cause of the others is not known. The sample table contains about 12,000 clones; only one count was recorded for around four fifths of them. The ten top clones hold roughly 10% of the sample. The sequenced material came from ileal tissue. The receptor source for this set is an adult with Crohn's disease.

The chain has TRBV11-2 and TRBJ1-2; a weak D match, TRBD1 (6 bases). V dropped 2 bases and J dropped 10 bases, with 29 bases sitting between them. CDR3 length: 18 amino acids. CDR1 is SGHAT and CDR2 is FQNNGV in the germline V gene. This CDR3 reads CASSLSSLVAGVGRDYTF. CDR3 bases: TGTGCCAGCAGCTTATCGAGTCTAGTGGCAGGGGTGGGAAGGGACTACACCTTC.

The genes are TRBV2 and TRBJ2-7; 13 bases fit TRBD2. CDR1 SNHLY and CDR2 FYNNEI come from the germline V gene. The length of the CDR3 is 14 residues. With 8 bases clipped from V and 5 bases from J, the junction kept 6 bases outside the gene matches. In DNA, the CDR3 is TGTGCCAGCCTCCGCGGACTAGCGGGAGACGAGCAGTACTTC. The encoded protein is CASLRGLAGDEQYF.

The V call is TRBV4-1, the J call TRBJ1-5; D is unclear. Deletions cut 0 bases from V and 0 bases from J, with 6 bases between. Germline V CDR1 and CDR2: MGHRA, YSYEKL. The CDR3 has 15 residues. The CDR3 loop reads CASSQEQYSNQPQHF. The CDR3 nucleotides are TGCGCCAGCAGCCAAGAACAGTATAGCAATCAGCCCCAGCATTTT.

In DNA, the CDR3 is TGTGCTAGTGGCCGGACTAGCGGGAACAATGAGCAGTTCTTC. Protein: CASGRTSGNNEQFF. V gene TRBV12-5 combines with J gene TRBJ2-1, with TRBD2 matching 12 bases. Germline CDR1 LGHNT, CDR2 FRNRAP. The CDR3 contains 14 residues. J was trimmed by 5 bases and V by 6 bases; bases with no gene match: 2. Full variable domain (remainder filled in from reference TRBV12-5 and TRBJ2-1): DARVTQTPRHKVTEMGQEVTMRCQPILGHNTVFWYRQTMMQGLELLAYFRNRAPLDDSGMPKDRFSAEMPDATLATLKIQPSEPRDSAVYFCASGRTSGNNEQFFGPGTRLTVL.